This T cell receptor beta chain comes out of a study of PD-L1 blockade in urothelial cancer. Study-wide results and limits: Blood clones associated with the tumor expanded more at 3 weeks in durable-benefit patients.

Sequencing was performed with immunoSEQ multiplex PCR; in TCRdb, only in-frame clones are kept and a portion is missing. Here the sample spans about 86,000 clones, over 65% being singletons. Per germline, CDR1 MGHDK and CDR2 SYGVNS. The length of the CDR3 is 16 residues. Trimming shortened V by 3 bases and J by 4 bases, and 16 bases separated the two germline ends. On this clone itself: Its target is unknown.

Time point here: pretreatment peripheral blood. Peripheral blood mononuclear cells were collected from every patient before and during treatment, yielding between 1 and 8 samples per patient. This specimen consisted of PBMCs, obtained around atezolizumab (anti-PD-L1) treatment. V gene TRBV25-1 combines with J gene TRBJ2-1, with D perhaps TRBD1 (7 bases). The TCR comes from a man in his 60s with urothelial cancer. The CDR3 region is CASSDEGRGVYNEQFF. The CDR3 DNA follows: TGTGCCAGCAGTGATGAAGGCAGGGGGGTTTACAATGAGCAGTTCTTC.